This paragraph reports one T cell receptor beta chain. This record comes from a study of patients and donors after allogeneic stem cell transplantation. TCRdb independently ran MiXCR on the RT-PCR reads; one entry per CDR3 protein. The table records 150,000 to 200,000 distinct CDR3 sequences, more than 35% of them present only once. This CDR3 contains 16 residues. The germline V gene encodes CDR1 LNHDA and CDR2 SQIVND (reference sequence). Trimming stripped 7 bases from V and 1 base from J, with 19 bases between. The sequencing input was blood, either unsorted or a sorted T cell fraction (not recorded which). The rearrangement uses TRBV19 and TRBJ1-1; maybe TRBD1 (6 bases). The receptor was derived from a human donor who was either an allogeneic HSCT recipient or a stem cell or donor lymphocyte infusion donor (not recorded which). It is not recorded whose cells these are; they may come from a transplant donor. The CDR3 is CASTHTGARANTEAFF. In DNA, the CDR3 is TGTGCCAGTACTCATACGGGGGCTAGAGCGAACACTGAAGCTTTCTTT. Full variable domain (rest looked up from reference TRBV19 and TRBJ1-1): DGGITQSPKYLFRKEGQNVTLSCEQNLNHDAMYWYRQDPGQGLRLIYYSQIVNDFQKGDIAEGYSVSREKKESFPLTVTSAQKNPTAFYLCASTHTGARANTEAFFGQGTRLTVV.